The 5 T cell receptor beta chains reported below all come from one sample, sequenced in a study of stem cell transplantation in POMP-related autoinflammatory disease. The repertoire was sequenced with immunoSEQ multiplex PCR; TCRdb's copy has only in-frame clones and lacks some. The sample gives thousands of clones, approximately 89% of which show up once; 2.5% to 3.5% is in the top ten. Whole-study findings and limits: PRAID patients trended toward lower TRB diversity and higher clonality in all analyzed T-cell subsets. Patients with PRAID showed a restricted number of unique TRB V-J gene pairings.

Antigens of these TCRs are unknown. The input for sequencing was CD8+ T cells from PBMCs, taken before stem cell transplantation. The source is a human donor with POMP-related autoinflammation and immune dysregulation (PRAID).

This chain joins TRBV9 and TRBJ2-3, with D possibly TRBD2 on 6 matching bases. Trimming pared 5 bases from V and 0 bases from J, leaving 16 bases between. CDR3 length equals 16 residues. Germline V gene sequence: CDR1 SGDLS, CDR2 YYNGEE. As DNA, the CDR3 is TGTGCCAGCAGTACCTCTTCGGGAGCTAGCACAGATACGCAGTATTTT. This translates into CASSTSSGASTDTQYF.

The chain uses TRBV5-4 and TRBJ2-1; 11 nucleotides line up with TRBD1. This CDR3 spans 15 amino acids. CDR1 and CDR2 from the germline V gene are SGHNT and YYREEE (reference sequence). Trimming cost V 5 bases and J 6 bases; bases outside gene matches: 7. For the CDR3, the DNA is TGTGCCAGCAGTGGCGGGACAGGGGGGCTCAATGAGCAGTTCTTC. It translates to CASSGGTGGLNEQFF.

The V and J genes are TRBV27 and TRBJ2-7; 7 bases map to TRBD2. After removal of 5 bases from V and 2 bases from J, the junction contained 6 bases not matched to a gene. The CDR3 has 14 residues. Per the germline V gene, CDR1 is MNHEY and CDR2 is SMNVEV (reference sequence). The CDR3 nucleotides are TGTGCCAGCAGTCTTGGGAGGGGAGCCTACGAGCAGTACTTC. Translated: CASSLGRGAYEQYF.

This clone is a singleton in its sample. The chain is built from TRBV9 and TRBJ1-3; TRBD1 might be the D (6 bases). Trimming pared 3 bases from V and 2 bases from J, leaving 12 bases between. CDR3 length: 15 residues. Germline CDR1 is SGDLS and CDR2 is YYNGEE. The CDR3 nucleotides are TGTGCCAGCAGCGCATCGACAGGAGCTGGAAACACCATATATTTT. The encoded protein is CASSASTGAGNTIYF.

This chain connects TRBV28 to TRBJ1-1, with D perhaps TRBD1 (6 bases). V lost 5 bases to trimming and J lost 0 bases, with 13 bases between them. CDR1 is MDHEN, CDR2 SYDVKM, per germline. This CDR3 comprises 15 residues. The CDR3 sequence: CASSPWGQMNTEAFF. The CDR3 DNA reads TGTGCCAGCAGTCCCTGGGGACAAATGAACACTGAAGCTTTCTTT.